This is a list of T cell receptor beta chains from one sample in a study of T cells in Graves' hyperthyroidism and ophthalmopathy. TCRdb re-called the multiplex PCR reads through MiXCR, storing one row per CDR3 protein. The sample carries hundreds of thousands of distinct CDR3 sequences, about 38% recorded once. Sequences were obtained from blood. These receptors all come from a man aged 18 to 29 with Graves' hyperthyroidism. CDR3s include the opening cysteine and the closing phenylalanine or tryptophan. Fields, in order: CDR3 length, J gene, clone size, V gene, D gene, CDR3 protein, CDR3 DNA. A D gene is named only where the DNA matches it firmly. A row's size may be missing; if present it is once, few, many or a size class.

>14|TRBJ1-5|NA|TRBV6-5|NA
CASSNPGGNQPQHF
TGTGCCAGCAGTAACCCCGGGGGTAACCAGCCCCAGCATTTT
>9|TRBJ1-5|NA|TRBV6-1|NA
CASSAPGHF
TGTGCCAGCAGTGCCCCAGGGCATTTT
>15|TRBJ2-5|once|TRBV24-1|NA
CATSDLWGGQETQYF
TGTGCCACCAGTGATTTGTGGGGAGGACAAGAGACCCAGTACTTC
>15|TRBJ1-5|NA|TRBV14|NA
CARGRLQGLDQPQHF
TGTGCCAGGGGACGCCTACAGGGTTTGGATCAGCCCCAGCATTTT
>12|TRBJ1-5|many|TRBV29-1|NA
CSVGGFNQPQHF
TGCAGCGTTGGAGGGTTCAATCAGCCCCAGCATTTT
>12|TRBJ1-5|NA|TRBV6-1|NA
CASRASRWPQHF
TGTGCCAGCAGGGCTTCGAGGTGGCCCCAGCATTTT
>15|TRBJ1-1|NA|TRBV7-3|TRBD1
CASSPDGGGYTEAFF
TGTGCCAGCAGCCCTGACGGAGGGGGCTACACTGAAGCTTTCTTT
>14|TRBJ2-7|NA|TRBV5-1|NA
CASSSVGVDSEQYF
TGCGCCAGCAGCTCGGTGGGAGTGGACTCCGAGCAGTACTTC
>17|TRBJ1-5|NA|TRBV7-9|NA
CASSLDGPGWPPQPQHF
TGTGCCAGCAGCTTAGACGGGCCAGGGTGGCCCCCACAGCCCCAGCATTTT
>15|TRBJ2-7|many|TRBV15|TRBD2
CATSRESGIPYEQYF
TGTGCCACCAGCAGAGAGAGCGGGATTCCCTACGAGCAGTACTTC
>13|TRBJ1-2|NA|TRBV7-9|NA
CASSPGTLGGYTF
TGTGCCAGCAGCCCCGGGACCCTGGGTGGCTACACCTTC
>12|TRBJ2-7|many|TRBV2|NA
CASSGSRYEQYF
TGTGCCAGCAGTGGCTCCCGCTACGAGCAGTACTTC
>13|TRBJ2-7|NA|TRBV25-1|NA
CASRSDSSYEQYF
TGTGCCAGCAGATCTGACAGCTCCTACGAGCAGTACTTC
>15|TRBJ1-1|NA|TRBV7-6|NA
CASRTAGRMDTEAFF
TGTGCCAGCAGAACCGCGGGACGGATGGACACTGAAGCTTTCTTT
>16|TRBJ2-5|NA|TRBV7-2|TRBD1
CASSSVPWDSEETQYF
TGCGCCAGCAGCTCGGTACCTTGGGACAGCGAAGAGACCCAGTACTTC
>14|TRBJ2-7|NA|TRBV30|TRBD2
CAWTPGTSGIEQYF
TGTGCCTGGACCCCCGGGACTAGCGGGATCGAGCAGTACTTC
>11|TRBJ2-5|many|TRBV19|NA
CASSMGETQYF
TGTGCCAGTAGTATGGGAGAGACCCAGTACTTC
>15|TRBJ1-5|few|TRBV6-6|TRBD1
CASSYEGAANQPQHF
TGTGCCAGCAGTTACGAGGGGGCAGCTAATCAGCCCCAGCATTTT
>13|TRBJ1-6|many|TRBV2|NA
CASSVQQPAPLHF
TGTGCCAGCAGTGTTCAACAGCCCGCACCCCTCCACTTT
>15|TRBJ1-5|NA|TRBV15|NA
CATSSFQGANQPQHF
TGTGCCACCAGCAGCTTTCAGGGCGCAAATCAGCCCCAGCATTTT
>14|TRBJ2-7|few|TRBV20-1|NA
CSATGGGSPYEQYF
TGCAGTGCTACCGGTGGGGGTTCTCCCTACGAGCAGTACTTC
>15|TRBJ1-3|NA|TRBV12-3/TRBV12-4|TRBD1
CASSSQPGQRSTIYF
TGTGCCAGCAGTTCCCAGCCGGGACAGCGAAGCACCATATATTTT
>13|TRBJ2-7|NA|TRBV7-2|NA
CASRTAWPHEQYF
TGTGCCAGCAGGACAGCGTGGCCCCACGAGCAGTACTTC
>15|TRBJ2-5|NA|TRBV7-4|TRBD1
CASSLARGIQETQYF
TGTGCCAGCAGTTTAGCCAGGGGGATTCAAGAGACCCAGTACTTC
>10|TRBJ2-7|many|TRBV20-1|NA
CSARKGEQYF
TGCAGTGCTAGAAAGGGGGAGCAGTACTTC
>15|TRBJ1-1|many|TRBV20-1|TRBD1
CSAPPRDRGNTEAFF
TGCAGTGCTCCGCCCCGGGACAGGGGGAACACTGAAGCTTTCTTT
>15|TRBJ2-5|many|TRBV15|TRBD2
CATSARRREGETQYF
TGTGCCACCAGCGCGAGGAGGCGGGAGGGAGAGACCCAGTACTTC
>14|TRBJ2-5|NA|TRBV20-1|NA
CSARDKGVQETQYF
TGCAGTGCTAGAGATAAGGGGGTCCAAGAGACCCAGTACTTC
>15|TRBJ1-6|NA|TRBV7-9|NA
CASSGGQRYNSPLHF
TGTGCCAGCAGCGGGGGCCAGCGCTATAATTCACCCCTCCACTTT
>17|TRBJ1-1|NA|TRBV7-2|NA
CASSFRRRVWSDTEAFF
TGTGCCAGCAGCTTTCGGAGGAGGGTATGGAGCGACACTGAAGCTTTCTTT
>15|TRBJ1-2|NA|TRBV2|TRBD1
CASSQQTGGVYGYTF
TGTGCCAGCAGCCAACAAACAGGGGGAGTCTATGGCTACACCTTC
>15|TRBJ1-3|few|TRBV19|TRBD1
CASSIYRGSGNTIYF
TGTGCCAGTAGTATCTACAGGGGCTCTGGAAACACCATATATTTT
>11|TRBJ1-2|NA|TRBV20-1|NA
CSARASLGYTF
TGCAGTGCTAGAGCTTCCCTTGGCTACACCTTC
>13|TRBJ1-2|NA|TRBV12-3/TRBV12-4|NA
CASSFENGYGYTF
TGTGCCAGCAGTTTTGAGAACGGCTATGGCTACACCTTC